This T cell receptor (beta chain) was sequenced for a study of blood T cell repertoires in COVID-19. Germline loops: CDR1 SGHTA, CDR2 FQGTGA. Deletions cut 4 bases from V and 8 bases from J, with 21 bases between. This CDR3 spans 16 amino acids. This clone was seen a single time. Method: immunoSEQ multiplex PCR; TCRdb's copy keeps in-frame clones and lacks some. This table holds approximately 260,000 clones, about 86% found once. Categorization into cohorts depended on clinical history that participants reported. The origin of this receptor is a man aged 25-45 years with acute COVID-19. V usage is TRBV7-3 and J usage is TRBJ2-1; D may be TRBD1 (6 bases). Sequencing used PBMCs or T cells enriched from blood (not recorded which). CDR3 sequence (DNA): TGTGCCAGCAGCTCTAATGGGGGCTTCTTGTCCGATGAGCAGTTCTTC. It is translated as CASSSNGGFLSDEQFF.